Described below is a single TCR beta chain sequence and its context. The CDR3 is made up of 15 amino acids. CDR1 and CDR2 from the germline V gene are MNHNS and SASEGT. Trimming stripped 3 bases from V and 11 bases from J, with 22 bases between. The assay was immunoSEQ multiplex PCR, and TCRdb's table has in-frame clones only and misses some. The sample has under 30,000 clones, roughly 76% seen once; the top ten hold more than 2%. This record belongs to a study of PD-L1 blockade in urothelial cancer. Study summary: Starting in the mid-2010s, patients were given atezolizumab (1,200 mg intravenously every 3 weeks). Males with bladder-origin urothelial cancer made up about 85% of the roughly 29 patients.

The patients had locally advanced or metastatic urothelial carcinoma. Sample contribution per patient ranged from 1 to 8, covering pretreatment and on-treatment. The sequence came from a man aged 45-65 years with urothelial cancer. Sequencing used PBMCs, obtained around atezolizumab (anti-PD-L1) treatment. The J gene is TRBJ1-2, the V gene TRBV6-1; D gene uncertain. The DNA of the CDR3 is TGTGCCAGCAGTGATGGAGTGAGGGCGCTTCGGGAATACACCTTC. This codes for CASSDGVRALREYTF.